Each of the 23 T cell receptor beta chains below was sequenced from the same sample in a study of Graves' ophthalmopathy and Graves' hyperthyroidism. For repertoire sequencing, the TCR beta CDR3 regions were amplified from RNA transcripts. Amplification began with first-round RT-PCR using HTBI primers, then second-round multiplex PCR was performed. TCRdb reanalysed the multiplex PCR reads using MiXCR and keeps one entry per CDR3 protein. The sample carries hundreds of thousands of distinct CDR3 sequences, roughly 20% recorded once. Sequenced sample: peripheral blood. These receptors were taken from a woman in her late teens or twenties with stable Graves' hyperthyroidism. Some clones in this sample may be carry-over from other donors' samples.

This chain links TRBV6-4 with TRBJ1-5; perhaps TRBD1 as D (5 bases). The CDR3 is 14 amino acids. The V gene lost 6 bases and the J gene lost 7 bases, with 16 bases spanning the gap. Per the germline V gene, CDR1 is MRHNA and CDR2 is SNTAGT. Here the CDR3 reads CASRAGTTNQPQHF. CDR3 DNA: TGTGCCAGCAGAGCCGGGACGACGAACCAGCCCCAGCATTTT.

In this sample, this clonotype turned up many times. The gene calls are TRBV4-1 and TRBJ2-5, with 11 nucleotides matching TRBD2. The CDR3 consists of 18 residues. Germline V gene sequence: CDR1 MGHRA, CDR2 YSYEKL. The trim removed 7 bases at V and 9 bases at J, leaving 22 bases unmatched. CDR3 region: CASKTRRGLAETDGAQYF. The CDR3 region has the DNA TGCGCCAGCAAAACAAGGCGGGGACTAGCGGAAACCGATGGGGCCCAGTACTTC.

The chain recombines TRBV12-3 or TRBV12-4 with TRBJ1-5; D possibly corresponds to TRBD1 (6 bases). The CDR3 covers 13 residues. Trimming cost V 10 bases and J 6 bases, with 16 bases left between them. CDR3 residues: CATAGGRGQPQHF. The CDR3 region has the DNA TGTGCCACCGCCGGGGGCAGAGGTCAGCCCCAGCATTTT.

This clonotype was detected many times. The CDR3: CSAAVGANVLTF. The CDR3 nucleotides read TGCAGTGCTGCGGTCGGGGCCAACGTCCTGACTTTC. The chain combines TRBV20-1 with TRBJ2-6; D is unclear. Germline loops: CDR1 DFQATT, CDR2 SNEGSKA (reference sequence). There are 12 residues in the CDR3. V shed 5 bases and J shed 4 bases, with 6 bases lying between them.

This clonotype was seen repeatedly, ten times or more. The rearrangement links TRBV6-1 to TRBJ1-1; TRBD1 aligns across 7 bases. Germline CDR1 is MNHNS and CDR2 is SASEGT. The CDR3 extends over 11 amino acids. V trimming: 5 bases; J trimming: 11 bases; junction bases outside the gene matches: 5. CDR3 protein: CASSRQGYAFF. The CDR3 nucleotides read TGTGCCAGCAGTCGACAGGGATACGCTTTCTTT.

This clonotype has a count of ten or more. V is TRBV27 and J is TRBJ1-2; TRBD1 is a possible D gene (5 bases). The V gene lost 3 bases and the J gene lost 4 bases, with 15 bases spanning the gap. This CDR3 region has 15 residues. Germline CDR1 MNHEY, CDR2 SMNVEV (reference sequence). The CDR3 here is CASSFGSGTPYGYTF. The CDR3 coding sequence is TGTGCCAGCAGTTTTGGGTCAGGGACCCCCTATGGCTACACCTTC.

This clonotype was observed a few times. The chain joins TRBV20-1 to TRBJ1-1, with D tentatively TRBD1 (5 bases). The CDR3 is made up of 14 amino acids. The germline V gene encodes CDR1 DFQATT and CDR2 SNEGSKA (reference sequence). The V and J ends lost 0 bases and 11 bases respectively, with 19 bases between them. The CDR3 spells CSARDIKWGVGAFF. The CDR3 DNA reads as TGCAGTGCTAGAGATATAAAGTGGGGGGTTGGGGCTTTCTTT.

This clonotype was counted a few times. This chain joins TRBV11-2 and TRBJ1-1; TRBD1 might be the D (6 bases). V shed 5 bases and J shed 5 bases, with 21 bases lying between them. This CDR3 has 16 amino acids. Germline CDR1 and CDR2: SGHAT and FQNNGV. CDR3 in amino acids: CASSTLGRGGQTEAFF. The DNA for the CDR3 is TGTGCCAGCAGCACCCTAGGCCGGGGAGGACAGACTGAAGCTTTCTTT.

The CDR3 sequence is CASSITGNTRLSRTFF. The CDR3, as DNA: TGTGCCAGTAGTATAACAGGGAATACCCGTTTATCGAGAACTTTCTTT. This sequence joins TRBV19 and TRBJ1-1; TRBD1 is a possible D gene (6 bases). This CDR3 spans 16 amino acids. Germline CDR1 is LNHDA and CDR2 is SQIVND (reference sequence). With 2 bases removed from V and 12 bases from J, the gap between germline ends came to 25 bases.

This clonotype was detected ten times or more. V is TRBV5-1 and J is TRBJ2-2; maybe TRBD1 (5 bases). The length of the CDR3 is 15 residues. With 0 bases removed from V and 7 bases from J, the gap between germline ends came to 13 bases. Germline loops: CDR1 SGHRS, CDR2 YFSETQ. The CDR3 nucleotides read TGCGCCAGCAGCTTGGGGCAGGGTCTTAACGGGGAGCTGTTTTTT. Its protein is CASSLGQGLNGELFF. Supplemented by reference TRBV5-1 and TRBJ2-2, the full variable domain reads KAGVTQTPRYLIKTRGQQVTLSCSPISGHRSVSWYQQTPGQGLQFLFEYFSETQRNKGNFPGRFSGRQFSNSRSEMNVSTLELGDSALYLCASSLGQGLNGELFFGEGSRLTVL.

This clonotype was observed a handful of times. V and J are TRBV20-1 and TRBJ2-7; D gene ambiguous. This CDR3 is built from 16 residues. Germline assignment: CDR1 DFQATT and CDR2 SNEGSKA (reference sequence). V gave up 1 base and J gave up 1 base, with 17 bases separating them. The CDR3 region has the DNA TGCAGTGCTAGAGGCCCCCAGAGCGCCGCATCCTACGAGCAGTACTTC. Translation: CSARGPQSAASYEQYF.

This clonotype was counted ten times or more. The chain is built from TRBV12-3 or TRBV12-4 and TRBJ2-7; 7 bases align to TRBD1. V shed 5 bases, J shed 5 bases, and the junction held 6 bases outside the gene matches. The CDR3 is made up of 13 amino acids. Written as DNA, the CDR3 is TGTGCCAGCAGTGACAGGGAATTCGACGAGCAGTACTTC. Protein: CASSDREFDEQYF.

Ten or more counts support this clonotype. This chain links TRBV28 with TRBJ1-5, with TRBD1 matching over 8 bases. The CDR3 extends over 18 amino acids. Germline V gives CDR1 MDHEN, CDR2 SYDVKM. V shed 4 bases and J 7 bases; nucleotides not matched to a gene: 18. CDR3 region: CASSSDGRTGRPNQPQHF. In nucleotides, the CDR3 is TGTGCCAGCAGTTCCGATGGCCGGACAGGGCGCCCCAACCAGCCCCAGCATTTT.

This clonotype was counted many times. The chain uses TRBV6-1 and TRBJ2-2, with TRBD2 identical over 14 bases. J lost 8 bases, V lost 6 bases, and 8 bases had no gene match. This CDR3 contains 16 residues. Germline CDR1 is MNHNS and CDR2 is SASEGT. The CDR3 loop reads CASRRLAGGPTGELFF. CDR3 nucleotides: TGTGCCAGCAGACGACTAGCGGGAGGGCCTACGGGGGAGCTGTTTTTT.

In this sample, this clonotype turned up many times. This CDR3 is CASSLMQGQTEAFF. CDR3 DNA: TGTGCCAGCAGTTTAATGCAGGGTCAAACTGAAGCTTTCTTT. The chain has TRBV12-3 or TRBV12-4 and TRBJ1-1; possibly TRBD1 for D (5 bases). This CDR3 has 14 amino acids. The germline V and J ends were trimmed by 2 bases and 5 bases, with 12 bases remaining between them.

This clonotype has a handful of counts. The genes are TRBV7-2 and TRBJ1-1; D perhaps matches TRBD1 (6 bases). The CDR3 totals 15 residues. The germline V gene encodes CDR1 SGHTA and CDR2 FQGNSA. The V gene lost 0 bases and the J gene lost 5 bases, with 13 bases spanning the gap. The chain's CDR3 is CASSLAGGRITEAFF. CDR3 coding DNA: TGTGCCAGCAGCTTAGCGGGGGGGCGGATTACTGAAGCTTTCTTT.

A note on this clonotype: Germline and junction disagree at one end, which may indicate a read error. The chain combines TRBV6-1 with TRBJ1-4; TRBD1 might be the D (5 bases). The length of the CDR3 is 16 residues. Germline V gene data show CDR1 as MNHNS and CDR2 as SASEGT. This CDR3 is CAGSEDAGDHFEKLFF. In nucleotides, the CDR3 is TGTGCCGGCAGTGAAGATGCGGGGGACCATTTTGAAAAACTGTTTTTT.

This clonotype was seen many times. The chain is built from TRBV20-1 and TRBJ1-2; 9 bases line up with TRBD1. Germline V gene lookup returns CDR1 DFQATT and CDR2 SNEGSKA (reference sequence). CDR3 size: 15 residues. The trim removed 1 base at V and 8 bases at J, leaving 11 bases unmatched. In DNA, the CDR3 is TGCAGTGCTAGAGGAGGGGGGGGACAGGGCAACGGCTACACCTTC. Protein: CSARGGGGQGNGYTF.

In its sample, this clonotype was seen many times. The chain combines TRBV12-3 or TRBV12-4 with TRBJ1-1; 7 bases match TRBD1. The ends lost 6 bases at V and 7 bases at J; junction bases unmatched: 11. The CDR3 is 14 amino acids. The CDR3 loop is CASSSKRDRGEAFF. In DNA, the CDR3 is TGTGCCAGCAGCAGCAAAAGGGACAGAGGTGAAGCTTTCTTT.

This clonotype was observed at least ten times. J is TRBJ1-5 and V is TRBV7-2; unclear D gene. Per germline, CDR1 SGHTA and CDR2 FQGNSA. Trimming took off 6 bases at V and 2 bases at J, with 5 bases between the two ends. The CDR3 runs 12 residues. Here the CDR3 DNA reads TGTGCCAGCAGAGTCGGCAATCAGCCCCAGCATTTT. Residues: CASRVGNQPQHF.

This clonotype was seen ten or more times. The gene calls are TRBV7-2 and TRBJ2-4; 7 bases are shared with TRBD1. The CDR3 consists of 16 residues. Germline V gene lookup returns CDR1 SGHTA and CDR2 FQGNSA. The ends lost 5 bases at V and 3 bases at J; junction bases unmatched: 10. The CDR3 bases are TGTGCCAGCAGCCGACCTCCTGGGACAGACAAAAACATTCAGTACTTC. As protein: CASSRPPGTDKNIQYF.

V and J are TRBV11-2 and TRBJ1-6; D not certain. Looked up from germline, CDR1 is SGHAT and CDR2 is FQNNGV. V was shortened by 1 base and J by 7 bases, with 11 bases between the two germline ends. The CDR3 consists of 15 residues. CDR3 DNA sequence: TGTGCCAGCAGCTTAGGTCTCTGGGGAAATTCACCCCTCCACTTT. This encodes CASSLGLWGNSPLHF. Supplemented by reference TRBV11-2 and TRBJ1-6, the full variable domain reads EAGVAQSPRYKIIEKRQSVAFWCNPISGHATLYWYQQILGQGPKLLIQFQNNGVVDDSQLPKDRFSAERLKGVDSTLKIQPAKLEDSAVYLCASSLGLWGNSPLHFGNGTRLTVT.

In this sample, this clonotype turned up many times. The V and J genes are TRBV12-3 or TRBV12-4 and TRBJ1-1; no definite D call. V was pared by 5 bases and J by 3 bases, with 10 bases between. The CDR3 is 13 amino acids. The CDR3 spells CASSLESDTEAFF. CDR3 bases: TGTGCCAGCAGTCTCGAAAGCGACACTGAAGCTTTCTTT.